This T cell receptor beta chain was identified during a study of T cells in pancreatic ductal adenocarcinoma. General study points: Enrichment of CD45RO+ effector over naive T cells in tumors may bias clonality.

The CDR3 runs to 17 residues. Germline CDR1 SGHKS, CDR2 YYEKEE (reference sequence). V dropped 4 bases and J dropped 2 bases, with 19 bases sitting between them. Libraries were prepared by immunoSEQ multiplex PCR; TCRdb keeps only in-frame clonotypes and omits some of them. The top ten clones hold around 25% of a sample with 8,500 to 9,500 clones, roughly two thirds of them seen once. Of note for this clone: Its antigen is unidentified.

The selected patients with pancreatic ductal adenocarcinoma had surgery but no neoadjuvant therapy. The sample taken for sequencing was pancreatic tumor tissue. The genes are TRBV5-5 and TRBJ1-5, with a tentative D call TRBD1 (5 bases). The sequence derives from a human donor with pancreatic ductal adenocarcinoma. The CDR3 loop is CASSLLSGTPGNQPQHF. CDR3 coding DNA: TGTGCCAGCAGCCTTTTATCCGGGACCCCCGGCAATCAGCCCCAGCATTTT.